A single sample is the source of the 22 T cell receptor beta chains below, sequenced in a study of cytomegalovirus exposure and HLA in healthy donors. Both 60 Vbeta primers and 13 Jbeta primers went into the PCR. Produced via immunoSEQ multiplex PCR; TCRdb's table is partial and in-frame only. The data show around 150,000 clones, with 79% seen just once and roughly 6.8% held by the top ten. Sequences were obtained from PBMCs. The receptors originated from a man aged 35-49 years in good health and CMV-seropositive.

The chain is built from TRBV11-2 and TRBJ2-7, with 11 bases lining up with TRBD2. Germline CDR1 and CDR2: SGHAT and FQNNGV. V was clipped by 1 base and J by 4 bases; unmatched bases: 6. This CDR3 has 16 residues. CDR3 region: CASSLVKTSGSYEQYF. The CDR3 nucleotides read TGTGCCAGCAGCTTAGTTAAAACTAGCGGGAGTTACGAGCAGTACTTC.

The rearrangement uses TRBV29-1 and TRBJ2-7; 13 positions match TRBD2. Trimming took 4 bases from V and 3 from J; bases not matched to a gene: 0. There are 13 residues in the CDR3. Germline V gene sequence: CDR1 SQVTM, CDR2 ANQGSEA. For the CDR3, the DNA is TGCAGCGTTGGGACTAGCGGGGGCTACGAGCAGTACTTC. Residues: CSVGTSGGYEQYF.

The chain joins TRBV11-1 to TRBJ1-6, with a tentative D call TRBD1 (5 bases). The CDR3 has 14 amino acids. V was shortened by 5 bases and J by 6 bases, with 11 bases between the two germline ends. Germline CDR1 is SGHAT and CDR2 is FQDESV (reference sequence). The CDR3 region has the DNA TGTGCCAGCAGCGTCGACAGAGTTAATTCACCCCTCCACTTT. Amino acids: CASSVDRVNSPLHF.

The chain has TRBV5-1 and TRBJ2-1; 7 bases fit TRBD1. The CDR3 runs 13 residues. Germline V gives CDR1 SGHRS, CDR2 YFSETQ. V shed 4 bases and J 6 bases; nucleotides not matched to a gene: 4. This CDR3 is CASSGNRGNEQFF. CDR3 bases: TGCGCCAGCAGCGGGAACAGGGGCAATGAGCAGTTCTTC.

V usage is TRBV5-1 and J usage is TRBJ1-1; 8 nucleotides agree with TRBD1. This CDR3 has 14 amino acids. From germline, CDR1 is SGHRS and CDR2 YFSETQ. J was trimmed by 4 bases and V by 0 bases; bases with no gene match: 2. CDR3 coding DNA: TGCGCCAGCAGCTTGGGCCAGGGGGCCACTGAAGCTTTCTTT. As protein: CASSLGQGATEAFF.

Of note for this clone: The junction and the germline gene differ at one end; a read error may be behind it. This chain uses TRBV10-1 with TRBJ1-2; 7 positions match TRBD1. The CDR3 consists of 11 residues. Germline CDR1 is WNHNN and CDR2 is SYGVQD (reference sequence). Here the CDR3 DNA reads TGCGCCAGCAGTATCGGGACAGTTTTCCATTTC. Translating it yields CASSIGTVFHF.

This clone has a single count. CDR3 coding DNA: TGTGCCACTTCGGGACTAGCGGGAGGGCCCCGCTACAATGAGCAGTTCTTC. Protein: CATSGLAGGPRYNEQFF. V and J are TRBV5-4 and TRBJ2-1; 16 nucleotides line up with TRBD2. J was trimmed by 3 bases and V by 9 bases; bases with no gene match: 9. CDR3 length: 17 residues. The V gene's germline CDR1 is SGHNT and CDR2 YYREEE (reference sequence).

The chain employs TRBV6-6 and TRBJ1-1; D unclear. Trimming pared 2 bases from V and 2 bases from J, leaving 9 bases between. CDR1 MNHNY and CDR2 SVGAGI come from the germline V gene (reference sequence). The CDR3 is 14 amino acids. The CDR3 coding sequence is TGTGCCAGCAGTTACGGTCGGACTAACACTGAAGCTTTCTTT. Amino acid sequence: CASSYGRTNTEAFF.

The chain links TRBV5-4 to TRBJ1-5; 7 bases match TRBD1. Germline V lookup: CDR1 SGHNT, CDR2 YYREEE (reference sequence). The CDR3 length is 13 residues. V dropped 4 bases and J dropped 4; count of bases not matched to a gene: 2. CDR3 nucleotide sequence: TGTGCCAGCAGCCGGGACAGAAATCAGCCCCAGCATTTT. This encodes CASSRDRNQPQHF. The entire variable domain, with the rest obtained from reference TRBV5-4 and TRBJ1-5, is as follows: ETGVTQSPTHLIKTRGQQVTLRCSSQSGHNTVSWYQQALGQGPQFIFQYYREEENGRGNFPPRFSGLQFPNYSSELNVNALELDDSALYLCASSRDRNQPQHFGDGTRLSIL.

V is TRBV19 and J is TRBJ1-1, with 11 bases fitting TRBD1. This CDR3 has 16 residues. CDR1 is LNHDA, CDR2 SQIVND, per germline (reference sequence). V shed 6 bases and J 0 bases; nucleotides not matched to a gene: 6. The DNA of the CDR3 is TGTGCCAGTAGCGGTCGGACAGGGGGCTTGAACACTGAAGCTTTCTTT. It specifies CASSGRTGGLNTEAFF. The whole variable domain, remainder taken from reference TRBV19 and TRBJ1-1, is DGGITQSPKYLFRKEGQNVTLSCEQNLNHDAMYWYRQDPGQGLRLIYYSQIVNDFQKGDIAEGYSVSREKKESFPLTVTSAQKNPTAFYLCASSGRTGGLNTEAFFGQGTRLTVV.

The CDR3, as DNA: TGTGCCAGCAGCTTGGGATTGGGGACAGGGATCTACGAGCAGTACTTC. This translates into CASSLGLGTGIYEQYF. V gene TRBV5-6 combines with J gene TRBJ2-7, with 9 bases identical to TRBD1. V dropped 0 bases and J dropped 3; count of bases not matched to a gene: 7. Germline V gene sequence: CDR1 SGHDT, CDR2 YYEEEE. This CDR3 comprises 16 residues.

This chain links TRBV2 with TRBJ2-1, with 7 positions matching TRBD1. Germline V CDR1 and CDR2: SNHLY, FYNNEI. The CDR3 length is 13 residues. V trimming: 6 bases; J trimming: 5 bases; junction bases outside the gene matches: 4. The CDR3, as DNA: TGTGCCAGCAGACGGGACAGCAACAATGAGCAGTTCTTC. Translating gives CASRRDSNNEQFF.

The rearrangement links TRBV29-1 to TRBJ1-4, with 7 bases fitting TRBD1. The ends lost 6 bases at V and 0 bases at J; junction bases unmatched: 4. This CDR3 spans 14 amino acids. Germline loops: CDR1 SQVTM, CDR2 ANQGSEA. CDR3 nucleotide sequence: TGCAGCGTCGCCCAGGGGGCAACTAATGAAAAACTGTTTTTT. Translating gives CSVAQGATNEKLFF.

The chain couples TRBV5-8 to TRBJ2-7; 9 bases align to TRBD2. The germline V gene encodes CDR1 SGHTS and CDR2 YDEGEE. CDR3 size: 17 residues. Losses at the gene ends were 4 bases for V and 1 base for J; bases not matched to a gene: 12. CDR3 region: CASSPYSGGRVSYEQYF. CDR3 in DNA: TGTGCCAGCAGCCCTTACTCCGGCGGGAGGGTTTCCTACGAGCAGTACTTC.

The genes are TRBV27 and TRBJ2-7, with 10 nucleotides matching TRBD1. The V and J ends lost 3 bases and 6 bases, in that order; junction bases with no gene match: 8. Germline CDR1 and CDR2: MNHEY and SMNVEV (reference sequence). The CDR3 covers 15 residues. CDR3 amino acids: CASSFGPRTGGEQYF. The CDR3 DNA follows: TGTGCCAGCAGTTTTGGCCCTCGGACAGGGGGCGAGCAGTACTTC.

This clone was found once. The V gene is TRBV4-2, the J gene TRBJ2-2; 9 nucleotides agree with TRBD1. V gave up 5 bases and J gave up 2 bases; unmatched junction bases: 6. The CDR3 is made up of 16 amino acids. Germline lookup yields CDR1 LGHNA and CDR2 YNFKEQ. The DNA of the CDR3 is TGTGCCAGCAGCGATCCGGGACAGGGTAACACCGGGGAGCTGTTTTTT. The encoded protein is CASSDPGQGNTGELFF.

V and J are TRBV9 and TRBJ2-3, with 10 bases aligning to TRBD1. The CDR3 has 18 amino acids. V lost 3 bases, J lost 1 base, and 11 bases stayed unmatched. Germline V gives CDR1 SGDLS, CDR2 YYNGEE. This CDR3 reads CASSARGWTGGGTDTQYF. In DNA form, the CDR3 reads TGTGCCAGCAGCGCGAGGGGATGGACAGGGGGTGGCACAGATACGCAGTATTTT.

The chain combines TRBV5-4 with TRBJ2-1; no definite D call. V lost 3 bases and J lost 5, with 9 bases in between. Germline CDR1 reads SGHNT; CDR2 reads YYREEE (reference sequence). CDR3 length: 13 residues. The CDR3 DNA reads TGTGCCAGCAGCTGGAGTTCCAACAATGAGCAGTTCTTC. It encodes CASSWSSNNEQFF.

The V call is TRBV11-2, the J call TRBJ2-7; 10 bases align to TRBD1. CDR1 and CDR2 from the germline V gene are SGHAT and FQNNGV. This CDR3 region has 15 residues. With 5 bases clipped from V and 3 bases from J, the junction kept 7 bases outside the gene matches. The CDR3 DNA follows: TGTGCCAGCAGCCCCGCCGGGACAGGGGTCTACGAGCAGTACTTC. This sequence encodes CASSPAGTGVYEQYF.

The chain links TRBV10-1 to TRBJ1-5, with TRBD1 identical over 10 bases. This CDR3 has 14 amino acids. Germline V gene lookup returns CDR1 WNHNN and CDR2 SYGVQD (reference sequence). J was trimmed by 9 bases and V by 9 bases; bases with no gene match: 11. The CDR3 region is CASLDRGPQPPQHF. The CDR3 DNA reads TGCGCCAGTCTTGACAGGGGGCCTCAACCGCCCCAGCATTTT.

The genes are TRBV19 and TRBJ2-1; 9 bases align to TRBD2. Per germline, CDR1 LNHDA and CDR2 SQIVND (reference sequence). Trimming removed 0 bases from V and 11 bases from J; junction bases left unmatched: 11. The CDR3 consists of 16 residues. CDR3 coding DNA: TGTGCCAGTAGTATAGATCTCGCGACTAGCGGTCTACAGCAGTTCTTC. As protein: CASSIDLATSGLQQFF.

This clone showed up just a few times. The chain is built from TRBV5-4 and TRBJ1-1, with a weak D call TRBD1 (5 bases). CDR3 length equals 15 residues. V lost 4 bases and J 3 bases, leaving 16 bases between the germline ends. Germline CDR1 SGHNT, CDR2 YYREEE (reference sequence). CDR3 sequence: CASSLAAGPYTEAFF. The CDR3 DNA reads TGTGCCAGCAGCCTAGCAGCGGGGCCCTACACTGAAGCTTTCTTT.